The present T cell receptor beta chain was sequenced within a study of cytomegalovirus exposure and HLA in healthy donors (dated by TCRdb to 2016 to 2017). Describing the broader study: According to an earlier analysis of 587 of the donors, some 180 million T cells yielded 117 million unique TCR beta sequences and 276 Gb of sequence data. The T cell repertoires of 670 or so subjects were profiled by immunosequencing and related to cytomegalovirus serostatus. Roughly 5 DR-DQ haplotypes were handled as single units for association and clustering, since linkage in the cohort was strong. Among the roughly 400 genotyped donors, 81% belonged to the genetic ancestry cluster associated with self-reported Caucasian donors. All discovery cohort repertoires had been generated using a single sequencing platform. HLA typing covered class I and class II loci at four-digit resolution. An earlier analysis of around 580 of the donors used high-throughput TCR beta sequencing to judge whether each TCR beta V gene segment behaved as functional or pseudogenic. To predict cytomegalovirus infection status, the study combined high-throughput TCR immunosequencing, statistical association of individual TCRs with disease status, and machine learning. In the later analysis, no new phenotypic data were used to find candidate immune exposures; instead, reliance was placed on TCR beta sequences and their occurrence across donors. Along with the approximately 650-subject first cohort, a separate validation cohort of over a hundred different subjects was used. The study aimed to test whether signatures of past pathogen exposure could be identified by cataloging public T cell receptors. Donor age, sex, ethnicity and CMV serostatus were collected together with the repertoire data. In a later genetic analysis, genome-wide SNP genotypes for about 60% of the 666 donors were used, and that subset was treated as a discovery cohort. The number of typed donors differed by locus: about 620-640 for A, B, C, DRB1 and DQB1; some 500 for DQA1; some 610 for DPA1; and around 450 for DPB1. Among 398 genotyped donors of the cohort, an average of 235,054 unique TCR beta nucleotide sequences were sequenced per donor, about a sixth of them non-productive. In a later analysis, previously published TCR beta repertoires from fewer than 750 donors were re-analyzed and high-resolution HLA genotyping was added so that TCR occurrence patterns could be studied. An early release that covered about 600 HLA-typed donors contained about 300 gigabases of sequencing data and approximately 85 million unique TCR sequences.

The cohort was made up of approximately 670 healthy bone marrow donors. Cohort members were all nominally healthy when sampled, although unrecorded immune exposures were likely present. The donor tested CMV seropositive and was one of the 289 seropositive cohort members. Every donor gave a peripheral blood sample, and the peripheral blood mononuclear cells from that sample were used for TCR beta sequencing. Genomic DNA was extracted from the blood cell samples with the Qiagen DNeasy Blood Extraction Kit. The trim is 4 bases for V and 8 bases for J, with a gap of 12 bases between the germline ends. As encoded in the germline V gene, CDR1 is SNHLY while CDR2 is FYNNEI. Measured from the cysteine to the phenylalanine, the CDR3 is 12 residues long. CDR3 DNA only is kept here, 36 bases in frame from base 1. Library creation used the immunoSEQ multiplex PCR assay. For the multiplex PCR, a mixture combining 60 forward primers for TCR Vbeta segments and 13 reverse primers for TCR Jbeta segments was used. The CDR3 region of rearranged TCR beta genes was amplified from genomic DNA by a multiplex PCR assay. Amplified TCR beta libraries were sequenced as 87-base-pair reads on the Illumina HiSeq System. The authors processed their data as follows. A later analysis tallied tens of millions of unique TCR beta chains across the approximately 670 repertoires, and some 10 million of those chains were shared by two or more donors. A nearest-neighbor algorithm error-corrected the raw reads and collapsed the reads into unique sequences, merging closely related sequences to remove PCR and sequencing errors. V, D and J gene segments were assigned by aligning CDR3 sequences to IMGT reference sequences. Each retained sequence needed at least a six-nucleotide match to both a V gene segment and a J gene segment. Rearrangements were classified as productive when the CDR3 lacked stop codons and remained in frame with V and J, and all other rearrangements were classified as non-productive. CDR3 was defined according to IMGT convention as the region running from the second conserved V-encoded cysteine to the conserved J-encoded phenylalanine. The earlier analysis of 500 to 750 of the donors excluded any sequence lacking an unambiguous match to a single V gene segment. In an earlier analysis of some 590 of the donors, a V segment was called functional when productive rearrangements were above 56.7%, and segregating when the standard deviation between donors exceeded 5%. A statistical classification framework was developed to diagnose cytomegalovirus status using the catalog of TCR beta chain sequences. In a later analysis, TCR nucleotide sequences were compared against IMGT/GENE-DB human TR gene sequences so that V and J genes could be assigned. In a later analysis, CDR3 sequences and most-parsimonious VDJ recombination scenarios were assigned using the TCRdist pipeline. In a later analysis, each TCR beta chain was defined by its CDR3 amino acid sequence together with its V-gene family, and reads lacking a unique V-gene family were excluded. As a way to deal with suspected cross-contamination and a sequencing artifact, a later analysis dropped under 600 nucleotide sequences that were highly shared and had low generation probability. In a later analysis, a clonal expansion index was calculated for each public chain from normalized within-repertoire ranks of inferred template counts. A later analysis computed generation probabilities with a VDJ recombination model fitted to out-of-frame rearrangements, and checked the results against IGoR. In a later analysis, TCR-TCR, TCR-HLA and TCR-CMV co-occurrence was scored with hypergeometric tests, and a repertoire-size bias correction was applied to TCR pairs. To estimate false discovery rates, a later analysis permuted the HLA or CMV assignments 20 times. In a later analysis, co-occurring TCRs were grouped using DBSCAN, with TCRdist sequence similarity added in when clustering inside HLA-allele-positive subsets. For co-occurrence clustering, repertoires with fewer than 30,000 or more than 120,000 public chains were excluded, along with roughly 5 repertoires with anomalous nucleotide sharing. TCRdb mirrors the immuneACCESS table, restricted to in-frame sequences. Some clones are absent from its copies; in checked studies, under half trace to an unresolved V gene, and the reason for the others is unknown. V and J calls and clone size are copied from that table; D and trimming were computed from the DNA. This sample has some 91,000 clones in its table, and around 76% of those were observed once. More than 6% of the sample rests with the top ten.

Worth noting for this clone: Which antigen it targets is not known. There are no base qualities to consult, and no much larger clone falls within one base.

What the authors observed across the whole study: Strong co-occurrence of HLA alleles, especially DR and DQ, made assigning TCR associations to individual alleles difficult. Three of the identified cytomegalovirus-associated TCR beta chains were confirmed in vitro to be specific for cytomegalovirus antigens. Compared with equally common non-associated chains, HLA-associated TCR beta chains in a later analysis were more clonally expanded and had lower generation probabilities. Approximately 18 rarely observed V segments, including chromosome 9 orphons, were excluded from the earlier analysis of several hundred of the donors because counts were too low. Sequencing depth was assumed to be roughly uniform across donors in the presence/absence analyses, though that assumption may not hold. The 87-base-pair reads could not distinguish some IMGT-functional V segments, including TRBV6-2 and TRBV6-3, so those segments were excluded. The classifier was reported to diagnose cytomegalovirus status with high specificity and sensitivity in both the original and validation cohorts. The authors suggested that the approach could potentially be generalized to other disease states and immunological phenotypes. At a false discovery rate of 0.05, a later analysis linked under 20,000 TCR beta sequences to specific HLA alleles. Linkage disequilibrium might explain the correlated functional status among segregating V segments, but an unknown experimental factor could not be excluded. A cluster of highly shared sequence variants was judged likely to represent a technical artifact of the sequencing pipeline. An association between a missense DCLRE1C variant and V-gene and J-gene trimming of TCR beta chains was found in a later genetic analysis and replicated in an independent cohort. The cohort was sequenced for TCR beta chains only, and without alpha or paired-chain data the features that could be detected were limited. In a later analysis, the rate of TCR association differed among HLA loci, with DRB1 alleles having the most associated TCRs and HLA-C alleles having the fewest. HLA typing was unavailable for some donors at each locus, so association tests used only the typed subset. A later genetic analysis reported fewer N-insertions in productive TCRs among donors in an Asian-associated ancestry cluster than the roughly 720-donor mean. Across donors, most TCR sequences were observed very rarely, whereas some public TCRs were present in many individuals. Most CMV-associated TCR beta chains appeared to be HLA-restricted in a later analysis, and the HLA associations seemed to be driven largely by CMV exposure. A further reported finding was that TCR beta sequences accurately predicted the HLA-A and HLA-B alleles for most subjects in the first cohort. CMV serostatus was the only immune exposure information available for the cohort. Broadly in line with IMGT annotations, most TCR beta V segments showed up in productive rearrangements about 90% or about 30% of the time in an earlier analysis of 587 of the donors. A total of 150 to 200 TCR beta chains were listed by the study as associated with cytomegalovirus. A later analysis reported that several top co-occurrence clusters appeared linked to parvovirus B19, influenza, CMV and Epstein-Barr virus.

This receptor chain uses TRBV2 and TRBJ2-7; no D segment can be confidently identified. Material: PBMCs. The sequence derives from a man aged 35 to 55 in good health and CMV-seropositive. The nucleotide sequence reads as follows: TGTGCCAGCAGTGTTACAGCCCCTCAGCAGTACTTC. It translates to CASSVTAPQQYF.